Sequencing of this T cell receptor (beta chain) was carried out in a study of shared clonotypes between healthy human individuals (TCRdb year 2020). Describing the broader study: The cohort included a few men and two women between 18 and 49 years of age. Leukapheresis yielded between about 0.85 and 10 billion PBMCs per donor. For each donor, three plates each were used for CD4 naive and CD4 memory, two plates were used for CD8 naive, and one plate was used for CD8 memory. To increase sequencing depth and limit assay-specific biases, different laboratories used diverse techniques to prepare libraries and sequence TCR repertoires. The study deeply sequenced blood TCR repertoires of several healthy adults to estimate repertoire size and the extent of clonotype sharing between individuals.

Spanning cysteine to phenylalanine, the CDR3 consists of 13 amino acids. Only CDR3 DNA remains: 39 bases, in frame from the first base. The germline V end is reduced by 5 bases and the J end by 5 bases; junction bases left unmatched: 5. Based on the germline V gene, the CDR1 and CDR2 sequences are SNHLY and FYNNEI. The donors were healthy, HIV-negative adults with no recently reported acute infections or vaccinations. Every donor was a Caucasian adult living in Nashville, Tennessee, USA. CD4+ T cells were enriched by magnetic negative selection, after which naive cells were positively selected on CD45RA and the negative fraction was taken as the memory subset. After blood collection by leukapheresis, PBMCs were isolated using Ficoll-Histopaque density gradient centrifugation and then cryopreserved in the vapor phase of liquid nitrogen. Analytical flow cytometry was used to check the purity and quantity of each magnetically sorted T cell population. Genomic DNA was isolated from every sorted fraction and measured by UV absorbance on a Nanodrop 2000c.

Comment on this clone: Its specific antigen is unknown. Base qualities are not recorded, but no much larger clone differs from it by a single base.

Using the deep immunoSEQ assay, TCR CDR3 regions were amplified from genomic DNA by multiplex PCR. Extracted genomic DNA from each cell subset was distributed evenly across all wells of several immunoSEQ 96-well plates, and each plate was treated as a replicate. For sorted subsets, 150 to 200 ng genomic DNA, equal to 30,000 or so T cell genomes, was loaded into each replicate PCR. Purified libraries were quantified with a Qubit 3.0 fluorometer, sized on a Bioanalyzer 2100, and re-quantified with the KAPA Library Quantification kit. A separate single-read 150-cycle Illumina NextSeq 550 flow cell was used to sequence each immunoSEQ 96-well plate. The study's processing was this. Because the immunoSEQ output held only junctional sequences and lacked quality scores, the filtering could not match the filtering applied to full-length reads. Sequences were annotated with PyIR, a Python wrapper for IgBLAST v1.9, and V/J genes and CDR3 were assigned using IMGT germline references. Reads were filtered out if the reads had weak V/J assignments (E-value above 1e-6), no CDR3, stop codons, out-of-frame junctions, or ambiguous translated residues. V3J clonotypes were defined as sequences sharing an identical inferred V gene, J gene, and CDR3 amino acid sequence. Percentage overlap between repertoires was calculated by dividing the number of shared unique clonotypes by the size of the smaller repertoire. RTK rarefaction, the Chao1 estimator, and Recon v2.1 estimates of unobserved clonotypes were used to assess repertoire richness. OLGA was used to compute generation probabilities for all TCRbeta clonotypes that the gDNA method yielded from four donors. TCRdb holds this immuneACCESS table with in-frame rearrangements only. Some clones are missing; in checked studies, unresolved V genes explain under half, and the rest has no known cause. Clone size and V and J calls were adopted from that table, with D and trimming inferred from the DNA. The sample table records approximately 1,000,000 clones; 75% to 85% of these occur just once. The leading ten clones occupy about 0.52% of the sample.

General conclusions and limits of the study: Incomplete sequencing was indicated by rarefaction of sorted-subset datasets, despite the large sequencing depth. Compared with non-shared clonotypes, clonotypes shared by all four sorted-subset donors had higher generation probabilities. Pairwise subsampling indicated that sequencing depth was expected to affect the degree of clonotype sharing among donors. Larger estimated clonotype richness was generally found for naive subsets than for memory subsets. Only blood was sampled, and tissue TCR repertoires likely differ from those in blood. Approximately 5% of naive CD4, 3% to 4% of naive CD8, 2.3% of memory CD4, and more than 0.35% of memory CD8 clonotypes were shared across several donors. Because the study included only a small number of donors, the genetic and exposure-history diversity represented was limited.

This receptor chain uses TRBV2 and TRBJ2-5, with 7 central nucleotides matching TRBD1. Sequenced input: memory CD4+ T cells from PBMCs. The cell subset or site label, as the study defines it: CD45RA-negative fraction. The TCR sequence derives from a man aged 18 to 30 in good health. Some clones in this sample may be carry-over from other donors' samples. Here the CDR3 is given as CASSSQGPETQYF. The DNA is TGTGCCAGCAGTTCACAGGGGCCCGAGACCCAGTACTTC.